Listed below are T cell receptor beta chains from one sample, sequenced in a study of cytomegalovirus exposure and HLA in healthy donors. Clones were sequenced by immunoSEQ multiplex PCR, and TCRdb holds only the in-frame ones, with some missing. The repertoire holds about 130,000 clones, with roughly 81% as singletons. The material sequenced was PBMCs. These receptor sequences come from a woman in her thirties in good health and CMV-seronegative. Each CDR3 is given with its conserved first and last residue. Each record gives: V gene, J gene, clone size, D gene, CDR3 DNA, CDR3 protein. The D gene is left open where the match is weak. Expanded clones get a size class; other rows say once, few or many, or leave the size out.

TRBV7-9	TRBJ1-5	.	.	TGTGCCAGCAGCTTTACGAGTCAGCCCCAGCATTTT	CASSFTSQPQHF
TRBV4-1	TRBJ1-1	.	TRBD1	TGCGCCAGCAGCCAAGTTCCACAGGGGGCTGGTGAAGCTTTCTTT	CASSQVPQGAGEAFF
TRBV5-4	TRBJ1-1	.	TRBD1	TGTGCCAGCAGGCCCGGGACAGTGGGAGGGAACACTGAAGCTTTCTTT	CASRPGTVGGNTEAFF
TRBV5-8	TRBJ2-7	.	TRBD1	TGTGCCAGCAGCTCGCTCGGGACAGGGACCTACGAGCAGTACTTC	CASSSLGTGTYEQYF
TRBV7-9	TRBJ1-2	few	.	TGTGCCAGCAGCTTAGGGGCAGGGCGGATAGATGGCTACACCTTC	CASSLGAGRIDGYTF
TRBV6-5	TRBJ1-3	.	.	TGTGCCAGCAGTTACTCTGGCAGCTCTGGAAACACCATATATTTT	CASSYSGSSGNTIYF
TRBV18	TRBJ1-3	.	.	TGTGCCAGCTCACAAGATACAGGGCCCTCTGGAAACACCATATATTTT	CASSQDTGPSGNTIYF
TRBV7-2	TRBJ1-4	once	TRBD1	TGTGCCAGCAGCCCCAGACAGGGAGGTGATGAAAAACTGTTTTTT	CASSPRQGGDEKLFF
TRBV11-3	TRBJ2-5	.	TRBD1	TGTGCCAGCAGCTTACTCGGGACAGCATCCGGGACCCAGTACTTC	CASSLLGTASGTQYF
TRBV5-1	TRBJ2-5	.	TRBD2	TGCGCCAGCAGCCCCGGGACTAGCGGGGGTCGTGAGACCCAGTACTTC	CASSPGTSGGRETQYF
TRBV7-9	TRBJ2-7	once	.	TGTGCCAGCAGTTTAGGTTCCTCGGGCGAGCAGTACTTC	CASSLGSSGEQYF
TRBV9	TRBJ1-2	.	.	TGTGCCAGCAGCCCTGGTTTGGAGGGAGTCCTCTATGGCTACACCTTC	CASSPGLEGVLYGYTF
TRBV2	TRBJ1-1	.	.	TGTGCCAGCAGTCGAAACAGGGCGGGGGACACTGAAGCTTTCTTT	CASSRNRAGDTEAFF
TRBV7-9	TRBJ1-2	.	.	TGTGCCAGCAGCTTTACCCCGAACAGGGTGGACGGCTACACCTTC	CASSFTPNRVDGYTF
TRBV9	TRBJ2-2	once	TRBD2	TGTGCCAGCAGCGAGAGACAGAGCCCGGGACTAGAGAACACCGGGGAGCTGTTTTTT	CASSERQSPGLENTGELFF
TRBV12-5	TRBJ2-1	.	.	TGTGCTAGTGGTTTAGGTCAAGACACCTACTCCTACAATGAGCAGTTCTTC	CASGLGQDTYSYNEQFF
TRBV9	TRBJ2-3	.	.	TGTGCCAGCAGCGCAGTTCAGGGGTCAGATACGCAGTATTTT	CASSAVQGSDTQYF
TRBV2	TRBJ2-5	.	TRBD2	TGTGCCAGCGAGACGGGACTACTGCAAGAGACCCAGTACTTC	CASETGLLQETQYF
TRBV10-3	TRBJ2-7	once	TRBD1	TGTGCCATCAGTCTACAGGGGGCGCAGGGCGAGCAGTACTTC	CAISLQGAQGEQYF
TRBV5-1	TRBJ2-7	.	TRBD2	TGCGCCAGCAGTTTCACTAGCGGGGGGGGGAACGAGCAGTACTTC	CASSFTSGGGNEQYF
TRBV4-2	TRBJ2-3	few	TRBD1	TGTGCCAGCAGCCAAGATTCAGGGGGCAGCACAGATACGCAGTATTTT	CASSQDSGGSTDTQYF
TRBV7-2	TRBJ1-5	once	.	TGTGCCAGCAGCTTAGGAGGACAGATTAATCAGCCCCAGCATTTT	CASSLGGQINQPQHF
TRBV9	TRBJ1-2	.	.	TGTGCCAGCAGCGTTTCGTCCCAACAATATGGCTACACCTTC	CASSVSSQQYGYTF
TRBV11-2	TRBJ1-2	.	.	TGTGCCAGCAGCCACACAGGCTTCTATGGCTACACCTTC	CASSHTGFYGYTF
TRBV6-5	TRBJ1-2	.	TRBD1	TGTGCCAGCAGTTACCAGGGACAGGGGTTGTATGGCTACACCTTC	CASSYQGQGLYGYTF
TRBV9	TRBJ2-3	.	.	TGTGCCAGCAGCGGATCGGGCACCCAGGGGGATACGCAGTATTTT	CASSGSGTQGDTQYF
TRBV19	TRBJ1-2	.	.	TGTGCCAGTAGTCCCGACACCCCACGACAGGCCAACGATGGCTACACCTTC	CASSPDTPRQANDGYTF
TRBV2	TRBJ1-3	.	.	TGTGCCAGCACCCAAAACGGGGGGACTGGAAACACCATATATTTT	CASTQNGGTGNTIYF
TRBV7-9	TRBJ2-5	.	.	TGTGCCAGCAGCGGGACTTCAGAGGCCCAGTACTTC	CASSGTSEAQYF
TRBV10-3	TRBJ1-2	.	TRBD1	TGTGCCATCAGTGAAGTCGGGGACAGGACCCACTATGGCTACACCTTC	CAISEVGDRTHYGYTF
TRBV5-1	TRBJ1-2	.	.	TGCGCCAGCAGCTTGGGTTTGGACTCCCCTGGTAAGACCTTC	CASSLGLDSPGKTF
TRBV30	TRBJ2-7	.	.	TGTGCCTGGAGTGTGGAGGGGGCAATGGAGTACGAGCAGTACTTC	CAWSVEGAMEYEQYF
TRBV7-9	TRBJ1-2	once	.	TGTGCCAGCAACTTCCAGGGAGGGAACTATGGCTACACCTTC	CASNFQGGNYGYTF
TRBV7-9	TRBJ1-1	.	TRBD1	TGTGCCAGCAGACCAGACAGGGTGAGTACTGAAGCTTTCTTT	CASRPDRVSTEAFF
TRBV7-9	TRBJ1-2	.	TRBD1	TGTGCCAGCAGCCTGGACAGGGGGCCTGGCTACACCTTC	CASSLDRGPGYTF
TRBV6-5	TRBJ2-3	.	.	TGTGCCAGCAGTTACGCAGGGATTGCAGATACGCAGTATTTT	CASSYAGIADTQYF
TRBV21-1	TRBJ1-1	.	.	TGTGCCAGCAGCAAAGATCGGGATCCCGGGACAATGAACACTGAAGCTTTCTTT	CASSKDRDPGTMNTEAFF
TRBV7-9	TRBJ2-1	.	.	TGTGCCAGCAGCTTAGACGGGAGAGACAATGAGCAGTTCTTC	CASSLDGRDNEQFF
TRBV7-9	TRBJ1-4	.	.	TGTGCCAGCAGCTCTCAGGGGTCTAATGAAAAACTGTTTTTT	CASSSQGSNEKLFF
TRBV7-2	TRBJ2-7	.	TRBD2	TGTGCCAGCAGCTTAGGGACTAGCGGGGTCTACGAGCAGTACTTC	CASSLGTSGVYEQYF
TRBV19	TRBJ2-5	few	.	TGTGCCAGTAGTATAGTACAAGGAGGGGACCGACAAGAGACCCAGTACTTC	CASSIVQGGDRQETQYF